This T cell receptor beta chain comes out of a study of siplizumab effects on memory and regulatory T cells. Overall study results and limits: Mappable CD4+ clones that were alloreactive averaged about 69% Treg-derived with siplizumab versus roughly 25% in controls. A major contribution to the alloresponse seemed to be made by naive T cells, which seemed more diverse than memory cells. Few alloreactive clones mapped to unstimulated subsets.

Per germline, CDR1 SGHTA and CDR2 FQGTGA. V shed 1 base, J shed 4 bases, and the junction held 6 bases outside the gene matches. CDR3 size: 17 residues. This table comes from immunoSEQ multiplex PCR, and its TCRdb copy is limited to in-frame clones, with some not included. The sample includes about 87,000 clones, approximately 90% of them seen just once. Comments on this clone: Its cognate antigen is unknown.

The sample was CD4+ T cells sorted from blood. The chain links TRBV7-3 to TRBJ2-1; 11 bases are shared with TRBD2. The sequence came from a human donor in good health. CDR3 sequence (DNA): TGTGCCAGCAGCTTAATGTCAACTAGCGGGAGTTACAATGAGCAGTTCTTC. This translates into CASSLMSTSGSYNEQFF.